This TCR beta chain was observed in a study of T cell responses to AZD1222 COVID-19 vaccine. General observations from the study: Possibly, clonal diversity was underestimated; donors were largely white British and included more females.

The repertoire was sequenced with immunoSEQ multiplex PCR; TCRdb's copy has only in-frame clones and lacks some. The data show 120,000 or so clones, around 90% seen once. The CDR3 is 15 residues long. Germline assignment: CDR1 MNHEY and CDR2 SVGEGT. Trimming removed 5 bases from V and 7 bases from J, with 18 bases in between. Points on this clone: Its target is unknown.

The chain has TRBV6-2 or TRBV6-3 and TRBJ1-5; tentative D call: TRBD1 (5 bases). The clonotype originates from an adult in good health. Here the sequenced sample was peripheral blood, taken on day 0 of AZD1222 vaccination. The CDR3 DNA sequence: TGTGCCAGCAGTACCGAGAAGGGACGGAACCAGCCCCAGCATTTT. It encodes CASSTEKGRNQPQHF.